These 17 T cell receptor beta chains were all obtained from the same sample, sequenced in a study of shared clonotypes between healthy human individuals. Assay used: immunoSEQ multiplex PCR; TCRdb lists only in-frame clones, some missing. The sample lists around 1,000,000 clones, approximately 75% seen once, with almost 0.9% in the top ten. The sample comprised memory CD4+ T cells from PBMCs. The subset: CD45RA-negative fraction. The source of these receptors is a man aged 18 to 29 in good health. Some clones in this sample may be carry-over from other donors' samples.

The chain employs TRBV6-5 and TRBJ1-2, with a possible D match to TRBD1 (6 bases). This CDR3 is built from 14 residues. Germline assignment: CDR1 MNHEY and CDR2 SVGAGI. Trimming took off 4 bases at V and 6 bases at J, with 15 bases between the two ends. CDR3 region: CASSSHMGADGYTF. For the CDR3, the DNA is TGTGCCAGCAGTTCCCACATGGGGGCTGATGGCTACACCTTC.

The gene calls are TRBV6-1 and TRBJ2-7; D is perhaps TRBD1 (5 bases). With 1 base removed from V and 4 bases from J, the gap between germline ends came to 11 bases. This CDR3 spans 14 amino acids. The germline CDR1 and CDR2 sequences are MNHNS and SASEGT. The CDR3: CASSEGPTDYEQYF. For the CDR3, the DNA is TGTGCCAGCAGTGAAGGCCCGACAGATTACGAGCAGTACTTC.

This chain links TRBV2 with TRBJ1-3; D call uncertain. Trimming left V 4 bases short and J 4 bases short, with 14 bases between. The CDR3 spans 15 residues. Germline-derived CDR1 and CDR2 are SNHLY and FYNNEI. In DNA, the CDR3 is TGTGCCAGCAGTGCGGCAGTCGGAGAGGGAAACACCATATATTTT. Protein product: CASSAAVGEGNTIYF. Filled out from reference TRBV2 and TRBJ1-3, the complete variable domain reads EPEVTQTPSHQVTQMGQEVILRCVPISNHLYFYWYRQILGQKVEFLVSFYNNEISEKSEIFDDQFSVERPDGSNFTLKIRSTKLEDSAMYFCASSAAVGEGNTIYFGEGSWLTVV.

The chain employs TRBV11-2 and TRBJ1-1, with 9 bases aligning to TRBD1. Germline-derived CDR1 and CDR2 are SGHAT and FQNNGV. The CDR3 is 15 residues long. V dropped 1 base and J dropped 9; count of bases not matched to a gene: 9. The chain's CDR3 is CASSLGDREGHQAFF. CDR3 nucleotide sequence: TGTGCCAGCAGCTTAGGGGACAGGGAAGGGCACCAAGCTTTCTTT.

There are a few counts of this clone. This chain joins TRBV19 and TRBJ2-4, with TRBD1 matching 7 bases. The CDR3 is 16 amino acids. Germline CDR1 and CDR2: LNHDA and SQIVND (reference sequence). The V and J ends lost 5 bases and 0 bases, in that order; junction bases with no gene match: 7. The CDR3 loop reads CASSGTGVLAKNIQYF. The CDR3 DNA is TGTGCCAGTAGTGGAACAGGGGTACTAGCCAAAAACATTCAGTACTTC.

Concerning this clone: At one end, the junction sequence differs from germline, possibly due to a read error. V gene TRBV6-6 combines with J gene TRBJ2-7; TRBD2 agrees at 7 bases. The CDR3 contains 13 residues. Per the germline V gene, CDR1 is MNHNY and CDR2 is SVGAGI (reference sequence). The CDR3 region is CAISEAGAYEQYF. The CDR3 DNA reads TGTGCCATCAGTGAGGCGGGGGCCTACGAGCAGTACTTC.

Worth noting for this clone: This sample also contains other DNA sequences that code for the same CDR3. This chain connects TRBV7-3 to TRBJ2-1, with D perhaps matching TRBD2 (5 bases). The ends were cut back, 0 bases at V and 0 bases at J, with 6 bases in the middle. The CDR3 sequence is 15 residues long. CDR1 SGHTA and CDR2 FQGTGA come from the germline V gene. CDR3 loop: CASSLTRDSYNEQFF. CDR3 bases: TGTGCCAGCAGCTTAACCCGGGACTCCTACAATGAGCAGTTCTTC.

This sequence joins TRBV2 and TRBJ2-7; TRBD2 matches 7 bases. Per germline, CDR1 SNHLY and CDR2 FYNNEI. The CDR3 is 12 residues long. Trimming at V came to 6 bases and at J to 2 bases, leaving 1 base not matched to a gene. CDR3 nucleotide sequence: TGTGCCAGCAGAGGGAGGGCCTACGAGCAGTACTTC. Its protein product is CASRGRAYEQYF.

This clone was observed a handful of times. The chain employs TRBV2 and TRBJ1-4, with 9 bases identical to TRBD1. The germline CDR1 and CDR2 sequences are SNHLY and FYNNEI. Germline trimming cut 5 bases from V and 7 bases from J; bases unmatched to any gene: 5. The CDR3 has 14 amino acids. The CDR3 region is CASSSGQGVEKLFF. CDR3 DNA sequence: TGTGCCAGCAGTTCGGGACAGGGAGTTGAAAAACTGTTTTTT.

The chain links TRBV11-3 to TRBJ1-5; D unclear. Germline-derived CDR1 and CDR2 are SGHNT and YENEEA. CDR3 length equals 12 residues. Trimming stripped 1 base from V and 6 bases from J, with 4 bases between. CDR3 nucleotide sequence: TGTGCCAGCAGCTTAGCTTTTCAGCCCCAGCATTTT. Its translation is CASSLAFQPQHF.

The chain joins TRBV5-1 to TRBJ2-2; D is unresolved. V lost 2 bases to trimming and J lost 2 bases, with 13 bases between them. Germline V lookup: CDR1 SGHRS, CDR2 YFSETQ. The CDR3 has 16 residues. The CDR3, as DNA: TGCGCCAGCAGCTTTAATCCTGTCGGCAACACCGGGGAGCTGTTTTTT. It codes for CASSFNPVGNTGELFF.

This chain connects TRBV10-3 to TRBJ1-6, with TRBD1 matching 10 bases. V lost 6 bases to trimming and J lost 9 bases; unmatched junction nucleotides: 5. The CDR3 spans 14 residues. Germline CDR1 is ENHRY and CDR2 is SYGVKD. Here the CDR3 reads CAIRRTGGGSPLHF. CDR3 nucleotides: TGTGCCATCAGGAGGACAGGGGGTGGTTCACCCCTCCACTTT.

The chain has TRBV4-1 and TRBJ2-7, with D maybe TRBD1 (6 bases). Germline V gene sequence: CDR1 MGHRA, CDR2 YSYEKL. V lost 0 bases and J 0 bases, leaving 15 bases between the germline ends. The CDR3 is made up of 17 amino acids. CDR3 amino acids: CASSQDYVQGTSYEQYF. The CDR3 DNA sequence: TGCGCCAGCAGCCAAGACTACGTACAGGGAACCTCCTACGAGCAGTACTTC.

Turning to this clone: At one boundary the junction diverges from the germline segment, which might be a read error. The V call is TRBV10-3, the J call TRBJ1-1; no clear D. The CDR3 runs to 12 residues. Germline CDR1 reads ENHRY; CDR2 reads SYGVKD. CDR3: CATSAGNTEAFF. DNA of the CDR3: TGTGCCACCAGTGCGGGGAACACTGAAGCTTTCTTT.

The table lists this clone with many counts. The chain carries TRBV4-2 and TRBJ2-2; TRBD2 agrees at 10 bases. The germline V gene encodes CDR1 LGHNA and CDR2 YNFKEQ. The CDR3 loop spans 17 amino acids. With 5 bases clipped from V and 3 bases from J, the junction kept 9 bases outside the gene matches. This CDR3 is CASSRRLAGGDTGELFF. CDR3 nucleotide sequence: TGTGCCAGCAGCAGACGACTAGCGGGCGGAGACACCGGGGAGCTGTTTTTT.

The sample holds one count of this clone. J is TRBJ1-1 and V is TRBV6-1, with 7 bases lining up with TRBD1. The CDR3 extends over 14 amino acids. V trimming: 6 bases; J trimming: 3 bases; junction bases outside the gene matches: 7. Germline lookup yields CDR1 MNHNS and CDR2 SASEGT. CDR3 residues: CASSFSQGDTEAFF. CDR3 bases: TGTGCCAGCAGCTTCTCTCAGGGGGACACTGAAGCTTTCTTT.

This sequence joins TRBV19 and TRBJ1-2, with D tentatively TRBD1 (6 bases). Looked up from germline, CDR1 is LNHDA and CDR2 is SQIVND (reference sequence). CDR3 length: 13 amino acids. Trimming left V 2 bases short and J 8 bases short, with 12 bases between. The CDR3: CASSIQAGAGYTF. Here the CDR3 DNA reads TGTGCCAGTAGTATACAGGCAGGGGCGGGCTACACCTTC.